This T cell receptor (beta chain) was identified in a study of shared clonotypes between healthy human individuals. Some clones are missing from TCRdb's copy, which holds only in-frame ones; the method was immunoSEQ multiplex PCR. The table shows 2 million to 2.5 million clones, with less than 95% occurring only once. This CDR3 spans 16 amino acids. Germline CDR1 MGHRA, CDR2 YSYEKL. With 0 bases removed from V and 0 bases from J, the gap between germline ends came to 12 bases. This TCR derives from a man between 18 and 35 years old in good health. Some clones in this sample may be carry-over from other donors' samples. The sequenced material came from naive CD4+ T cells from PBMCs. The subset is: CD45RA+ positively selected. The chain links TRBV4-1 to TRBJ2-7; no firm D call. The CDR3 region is CASSQEPQQISYEQYF. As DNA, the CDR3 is TGCGCCAGCAGCCAAGAGCCGCAACAAATCTCCTACGAGCAGTACTTC.